What follows are 22 T cell receptor beta chains derived from one specimen sequenced in a study of blood T cell repertoires in COVID-19. Measured with immunoSEQ multiplex PCR; TCRdb has only the in-frame clones, and not every one. The table shows about 14,000 clones, with roughly 80% occurring only once. The sequenced sample consisted of peripheral blood. The receptors originated from a human donor in a cohort sampled during active COVID-19.

This chain uses TRBV3-1 (or the pseudogene TRBV3-2) with TRBJ2-7; TRBD1 is a possible D gene (6 bases). This CDR3 has 14 residues. CDR1 is LGHDT, CDR2 YNNKEL, per germline (reference sequence). The V gene lost 0 bases and the J gene lost 5 bases, with 11 bases spanning the gap. CDR3 loop: CASSQEGRGNEQYF. CDR3 sequence (DNA): TGTGCCAGCAGCCAAGAGGGCAGGGGTAACGAGCAGTACTTC.

The rearrangement links TRBV10-3 to TRBJ2-3; 9 bases align to TRBD1. Germline CDR1 ENHRY, CDR2 SYGVKD. Trimming at V came to 7 bases and at J to 8 bases, leaving 7 bases not matched to a gene. The CDR3 consists of 13 residues. CDR3 sequence (DNA): TGTGCCATCATGGGACAGGGCATGGTTACGCAGTATTTT. Protein: CAIMGQGMVTQYF.

This clone has a count of ten or more. The rearrangement joins TRBV18 to TRBJ2-6, with D unclear. Germline V gene data show CDR1 as KGHSH and CDR2 as LQKENI. Trimming shortened V by 0 bases and J by 0 bases, and 12 bases separated the two germline ends. The CDR3 is 18 residues long. CDR3 in DNA: TGTGCCAGCTCACCACCGGTGTTACAGACCTCTGGGGCCAACGTCCTGACTTTC. Translating gives CASSPPVLQTSGANVLTF.

A remark on this clone: Other DNA sequences in the same sample also yield this CDR3. This sequence joins TRBV7-9 and TRBJ1-2, with 7 bases identical to TRBD1. V lost 1 base to trimming and J lost 4 bases; unmatched junction nucleotides: 0. The CDR3 contains 13 residues. Germline V gives CDR1 SEHNR, CDR2 FQNEAQ (reference sequence). The CDR3 DNA follows: TGTGCCAGCAGCTTAGGGACAGGCTATGGCTACACCTTC. Protein sequence: CASSLGTGYGYTF.

The V gene is TRBV11-2, the J gene TRBJ2-1; TRBD2 matches 8 bases. With V trimmed by 6 bases and J by 6 bases, 7 bases remained unmatched. CDR1 is SGHAT, CDR2 FQNNGV, per germline. This CDR3 spans 14 amino acids. The CDR3 here is CASSPPGLVNEQFF. CDR3 sequence (DNA): TGTGCCAGCAGTCCTCCGGGACTAGTCAATGAGCAGTTCTTC.

The CDR3 DNA reads TGTGCCAGCAGCTTAGGGCTCGGGGGGAGCTCCTACGAGCAGTACTTC. Its protein is CASSLGLGGSSYEQYF. V gene TRBV7-2 combines with J gene TRBJ2-7, with 7 bases that match TRBD2. J lost 0 bases, V lost 1 base, and 6 bases had no gene match. CDR3 length: 16 amino acids. CDR1 and CDR2 from the germline V gene are SGHTA and FQGNSA.

The chain is built from TRBV5-1 and TRBJ2-1; D uncertain. Germline V gene data show CDR1 as SGHRS and CDR2 as YFSETQ. The V end was cut by 2 bases, the J end by 6 bases, with 6 bases between. CDR3 length equals 12 residues. CDR3 DNA: TGCGCCAGCAGCTTAGCTGGCAATGAGCAGTTCTTC. Protein sequence: CASSLAGNEQFF.

This rearrangement joins TRBV7-3 to TRBJ2-3, with 8 bases aligning to TRBD2. Unmatched junction bases numbered 6, after V lost 6 bases and J lost 4 bases. CDR1 is SGHTA and CDR2 is FQGTGA in the germline V gene. The CDR3 loop spans 14 amino acids. The CDR3: CASSTSGGADTQYF. DNA for the CDR3: TGTGCCAGCAGTACCAGCGGGGGCGCAGATACGCAGTATTTT.

This clone is judged medium-sized. The chain joins TRBV6-5 to TRBJ1-3, with D unclear. Germline V gives CDR1 MNHEY, CDR2 SVGAGI. V gave up 4 bases and J gave up 0 bases, with 7 bases separating them. The CDR3 has 14 residues. CDR3 in amino acids: CASSSTISGNTIYF. The CDR3 DNA reads as TGTGCCAGCAGTTCGACAATCTCTGGAAACACCATATATTTT.

This clone was detected only once. This chain connects TRBV1 to TRBJ1-5. TRBV1 is a known pseudogene. This CDR3 has 16 residues. CDR3 coding DNA: TGCACCAGCAGCCAAGAAGCCGGGGATAGGGATCAGCCCCAGCATTTT. This encodes CTSSQEAGDRDQPQHF.

The gene calls are TRBV4-3 and TRBJ2-5; perhaps TRBD2 as D (5 bases). Deletions cut 0 bases from V and 7 bases from J, with 9 bases between. From germline, CDR1 is LGHNA and CDR2 YSLEER. This CDR3 has 13 residues. This CDR3 reads CASSQDRGGTQYF. The DNA of the CDR3 is TGCGCCAGCAGCCAAGACCGTGGAGGGACCCAGTACTTC.

V gene TRBV18 combines with J gene TRBJ2-5; possible D gene TRBD2, 5 bases. Germline V lookup: CDR1 KGHSH, CDR2 LQKENI. V was shortened by 6 bases and J by 1 base, with 12 bases between the two germline ends. The CDR3 is 14 residues long. The CDR3 here is CASSHIEGQETQYF. CDR3 in DNA: TGTGCCAGCTCTCACATTGAGGGCCAAGAGACCCAGTACTTC.

The rearrangement uses TRBV5-6 and TRBJ1-4, with D maybe TRBD1 (5 bases). Trimming took 2 bases from V and 5 from J, leaving 10 bases between them. CDR3 length: 14 residues. From germline, CDR1 is SGHDT and CDR2 YYEEEE. The CDR3 DNA sequence: TGTGCCAGCAGCTTCGGGACTGGGAATGAAAAACTGTTTTTT. Translation gives CASSFGTGNEKLFF.

The chain carries TRBV7-9 and TRBJ2-2, with D possibly matching TRBD2 (7 bases). This CDR3 has 17 amino acids. V was trimmed by 5 bases and J by 2 bases, leaving 18 bases between them. CDR1 and CDR2 from the germline V gene are SEHNR and FQNEAQ (reference sequence). CDR3 DNA sequence: TGTGCCAGCAGCCCCCAGGGAGGGACACTCAACACCGGGGAGCTGTTTTTT. Translated, it gives CASSPQGGTLNTGELFF. Filled out from reference TRBV7-9 and TRBJ2-2, the complete variable domain reads DTGVSQNPRHKITKRGQNVTFRCDPISEHNRLYWYRQTLGQGPEFLTYFQNEAQLEKSRLLSDRFSAERPKGSFSTLEIQRTEQGDSAMYLCASSPQGGTLNTGELFFGEGSRLTVL.

V and J are TRBV11-2 and TRBJ2-3; the match to TRBD2 covers 12 bases. V shed 7 bases, J shed 3 bases, and the junction held 2 bases outside the gene matches. The V gene's germline CDR1 is SGHAT and CDR2 FQNNGV. This CDR3 has 14 residues. CDR3 DNA: TGTGCCAGCAACGGACTAGCGGGGACAGATACGCAGTATTTT. Translated: CASNGLAGTDTQYF.

V gene TRBV30 combines with J gene TRBJ2-1; possibly TRBD1 for D (5 bases). The CDR3 has 14 residues. Trimming left V 2 bases short and J 5 bases short, with 13 bases between. From germline, CDR1 is GTSNPN and CDR2 SVGIG (reference sequence). CDR3 sequence: CAWSFMAGNNEQFF. The CDR3 nucleotides are TGTGCCTGGAGTTTCATGGCAGGGAACAATGAGCAGTTCTTC.

The rearrangement joins TRBV10-2 to TRBJ1-2; 7 bases match TRBD1. The CDR3 spans 11 residues. Germline values: CDR1 WSHSY, CDR2 SAAADI. The V gene end was trimmed by 6 bases and the J gene end by 6 bases; junction bases not matched to a gene: 1. In DNA form, the CDR3 reads TGCGCCAGCAGGACAGGGAATGGCTACACCTTC. Encoded protein: CASRTGNGYTF.

This rearrangement joins TRBV18 to TRBJ2-1; a weak D match, TRBD2 (6 bases). Germline assignment: CDR1 KGHSH and CDR2 LQKENI. The CDR3 runs 16 residues. Trimming removed 5 bases at V and 5 bases at J, with 19 bases between. This CDR3 is CASSGRRGSANNEQFF. As DNA, the CDR3 is TGTGCCAGCTCAGGACGCCGGGGGTCGGCGAACAATGAGCAGTTCTTC.

This clone was seen only once. This chain uses TRBV21-1 with TRBJ2-7; TRBD2, the table's D call, was not compared with the DNA. TRBV21-1 is described as a pseudogene. The CDR3 has 12 residues. The CDR3 is CASGGTSYEQYF. Here the CDR3 DNA reads TGTGCCAGCGGCGGGACCTCCTACGAGCAGTACTTC.

The gene calls are TRBV5-1 and TRBJ2-7; D is possibly TRBD2 (6 bases). From germline, CDR1 is SGHRS and CDR2 YFSETQ. Deletions cut 5 bases from V and 4 bases from J, with 19 bases between. This CDR3 has 15 amino acids. CDR3 bases: TGCGCCAGCAGGTACGGGAGTACAATAGGTTACGAGCAGTACTTC. Protein sequence: CASRYGSTIGYEQYF.

The gene calls are TRBV4-1 and TRBJ1-5; unclear D gene. The CDR3 runs to 13 residues. V lost 2 bases to trimming and J lost 8 bases, with 10 bases between them. Germline-derived CDR1 and CDR2 are MGHRA and YSYEKL. CDR3 in amino acids: CASSQLRGEPQHF. In DNA form, the CDR3 reads TGCGCCAGCAGCCAACTCCGGGGAGAGCCCCAGCATTTT.

This chain joins TRBV12-3 or TRBV12-4 and TRBJ2-7, with TRBD1 as a possible D gene (6 bases). V lost 4 bases to trimming and J lost 4 bases, with 8 bases between them. The CDR3 sequence is 12 residues long. The CDR3 sequence: CASSSGVYEQYF. DNA for the CDR3: TGTGCCAGCAGTTCAGGGGTATACGAGCAGTACTTC.